This TCR beta chain was captured in a study of cytomegalovirus exposure and HLA in healthy donors. The CDR3 runs to 13 residues. In germline, CDR1 is SGDLS, CDR2 YYNGEE. Trimming cost V 7 bases and J 3 bases; bases outside gene matches: 3. PCR was performed using 60 Vbeta and 13 Jbeta primers. Sequenced by immunoSEQ multiplex PCR; TCRdb stores in-frame clones only, minus some. The data contain 150,000 to 200,000 clones, about 77% of them singletons. The TCR was taken from a woman in her 30s in good health and CMV-seropositive. The specimen was PBMCs. This rearrangement joins TRBV9 to TRBJ1-4; TRBD1 agrees at 7 bases. The CDR3 sequence is CASGGTANEKLFF. The CDR3 bases are TGTGCCAGCGGCGGGACAGCTAATGAAAAACTGTTTTTT.